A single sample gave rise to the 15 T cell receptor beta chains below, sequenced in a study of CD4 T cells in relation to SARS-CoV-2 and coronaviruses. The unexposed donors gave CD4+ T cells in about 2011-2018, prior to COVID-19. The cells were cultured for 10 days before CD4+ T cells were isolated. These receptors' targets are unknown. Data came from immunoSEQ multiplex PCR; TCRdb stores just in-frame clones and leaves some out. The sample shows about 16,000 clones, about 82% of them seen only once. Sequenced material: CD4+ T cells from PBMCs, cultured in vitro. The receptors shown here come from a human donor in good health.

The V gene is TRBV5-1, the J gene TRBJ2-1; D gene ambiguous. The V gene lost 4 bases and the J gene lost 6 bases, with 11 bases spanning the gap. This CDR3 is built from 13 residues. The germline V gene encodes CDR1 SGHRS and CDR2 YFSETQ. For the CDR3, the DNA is TGCGCCAGCAGCCTGAGTAGAACCAATGAGCAGTTCTTC. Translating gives CASSLSRTNEQFF.

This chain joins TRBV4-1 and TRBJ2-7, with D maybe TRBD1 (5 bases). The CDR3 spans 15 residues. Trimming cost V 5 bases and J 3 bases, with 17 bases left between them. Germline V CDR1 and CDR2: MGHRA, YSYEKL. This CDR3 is CASSIYLGQVYEQYF. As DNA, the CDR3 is TGCGCCAGCAGCATATACTTAGGACAAGTCTACGAGCAGTACTTC.

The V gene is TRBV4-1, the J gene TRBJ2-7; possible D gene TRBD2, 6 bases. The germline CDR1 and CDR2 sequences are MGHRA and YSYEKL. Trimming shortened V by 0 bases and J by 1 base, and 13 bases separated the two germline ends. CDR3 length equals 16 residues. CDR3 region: CASSQDLSGPSYEQYF. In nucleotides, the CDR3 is TGCGCCAGCAGCCAAGATCTCAGCGGGCCTTCCTACGAGCAGTACTTC.

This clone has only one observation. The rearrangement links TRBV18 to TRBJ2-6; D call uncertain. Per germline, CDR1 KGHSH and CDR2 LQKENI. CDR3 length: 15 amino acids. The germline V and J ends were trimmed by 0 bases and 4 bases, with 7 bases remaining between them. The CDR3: CASSPPRSGANVLTF. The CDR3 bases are TGTGCCAGCTCACCACCGAGGTCCGGGGCCAACGTCCTGACTTTC.

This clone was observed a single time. CDR3 sequence: CASSPGESSGNTIYF. CDR3 DNA: TGCGCCAGCAGCCCAGGCGAGAGCTCTGGAAACACCATATATTTT. The rearrangement uses TRBV5-1 and TRBJ1-3; no definite D call. Trimming took off 4 bases at V and 0 bases at J, with 11 bases between the two ends. The length of the CDR3 is 15 residues. Germline V gives CDR1 SGHRS, CDR2 YFSETQ.

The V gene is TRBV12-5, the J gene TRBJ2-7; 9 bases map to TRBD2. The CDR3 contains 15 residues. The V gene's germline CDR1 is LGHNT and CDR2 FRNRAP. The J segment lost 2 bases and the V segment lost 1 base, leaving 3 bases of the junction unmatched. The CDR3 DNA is TGTGCTAGTGGTTTGGGAGCGGGAGGTCCCTACGAGCAGTACTTC. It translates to CASGLGAGGPYEQYF. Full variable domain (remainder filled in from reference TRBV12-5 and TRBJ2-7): DARVTQTPRHKVTEMGQEVTMRCQPILGHNTVFWYRQTMMQGLELLAYFRNRAPLDDSGMPKDRFSAEMPDATLATLKIQPSEPRDSAVYFCASGLGAGGPYEQYFGPGTRLTVT.

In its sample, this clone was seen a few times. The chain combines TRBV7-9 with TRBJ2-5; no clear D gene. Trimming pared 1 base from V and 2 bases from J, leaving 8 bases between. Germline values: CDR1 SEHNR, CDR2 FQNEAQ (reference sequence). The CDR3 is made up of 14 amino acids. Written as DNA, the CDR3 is TGTGCCAGCAGCTTAGGACCGAGTCAAGAGACCCAGTACTTC. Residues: CASSLGPSQETQYF.

Here the CDR3 reads CASSRTGVRQDTQYF. The DNA of the CDR3 is TGTGCCAGCAGCAGGACAGGGGTTCGGCAAGATACGCAGTATTTT. This chain links TRBV7-6 with TRBJ2-3; 9 bases line up with TRBD1. Germline CDR1 is SGHVS and CDR2 is FNYEAQ. The J segment lost 5 bases and the V segment lost 5 bases, leaving 8 bases of the junction unmatched. The CDR3 has 15 amino acids.

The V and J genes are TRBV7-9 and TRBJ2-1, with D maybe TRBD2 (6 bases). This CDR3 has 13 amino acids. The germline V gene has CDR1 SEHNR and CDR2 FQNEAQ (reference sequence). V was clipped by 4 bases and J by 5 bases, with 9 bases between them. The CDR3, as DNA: TGTGCCAGCAGCTCCGGAGGGGACAATGAGCAGTTCTTC. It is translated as CASSSGGDNEQFF. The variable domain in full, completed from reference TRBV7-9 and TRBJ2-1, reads DTGVSQNPRHKITKRGQNVTFRCDPISEHNRLYWYRQTLGQGPEFLTYFQNEAQLEKSRLLSDRFSAERPKGSFSTLEIQRTEQGDSAMYLCASSSGGDNEQFFGPGTRLTVL.

CDR3 DNA sequence: TGCGCCAGCAGCCAAGTTGAGCGGGTAGCGAACACCGGGGAGCTGTTTTTT. It specifies CASSQVERVANTGELFF. This rearrangement joins TRBV4-1 to TRBJ2-2, with a tentative D call TRBD2 (6 bases). The CDR3 is 17 residues long. V was cut by 1 base and J by 0 bases, with 12 bases left in between. The germline CDR1 and CDR2 sequences are MGHRA and YSYEKL.

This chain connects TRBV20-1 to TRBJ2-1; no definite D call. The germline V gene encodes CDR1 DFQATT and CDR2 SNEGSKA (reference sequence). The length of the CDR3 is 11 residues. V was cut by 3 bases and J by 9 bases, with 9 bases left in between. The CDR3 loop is CSASGRSEQFF. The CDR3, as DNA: TGCAGTGCTAGCGGGCGCAGTGAGCAGTTCTTC.

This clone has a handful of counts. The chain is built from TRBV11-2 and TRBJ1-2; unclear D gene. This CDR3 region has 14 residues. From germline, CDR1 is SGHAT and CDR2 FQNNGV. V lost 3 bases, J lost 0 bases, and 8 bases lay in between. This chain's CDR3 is CASSFLVPNYGYTF. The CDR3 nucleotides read TGTGCCAGCAGCTTTTTGGTGCCTAACTATGGCTACACCTTC.

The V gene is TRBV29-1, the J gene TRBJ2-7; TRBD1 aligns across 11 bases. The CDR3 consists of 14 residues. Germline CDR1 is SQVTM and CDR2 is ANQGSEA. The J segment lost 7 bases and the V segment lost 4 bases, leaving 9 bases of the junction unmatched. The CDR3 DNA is TGCAGCGTTGTTCGGCAGGACAGGGGGCTGGAGCAGTACTTC. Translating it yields CSVVRQDRGLEQYF.

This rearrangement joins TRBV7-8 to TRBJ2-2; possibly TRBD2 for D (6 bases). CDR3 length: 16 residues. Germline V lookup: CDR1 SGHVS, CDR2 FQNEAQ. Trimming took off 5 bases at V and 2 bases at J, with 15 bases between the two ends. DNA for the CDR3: TGTGCCAGCAGCGCTACCGGGGGTCCTAACACCGGGGAGCTGTTTTTT. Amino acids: CASSATGGPNTGELFF.

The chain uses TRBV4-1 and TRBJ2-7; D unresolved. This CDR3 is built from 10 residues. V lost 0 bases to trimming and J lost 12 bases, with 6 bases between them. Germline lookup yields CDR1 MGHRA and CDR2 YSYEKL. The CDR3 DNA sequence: TGCGCCAGCAGCCAAGATTTAGGGTACTTC. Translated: CASSQDLGYF.